A single sample gave rise to the 17 T cell receptor beta chains below, sequenced in a study of breast tumors, draining lymph nodes, adjacent tissues. TCRdb re-called the multiplex PCR reads with MiXCR, one entry per CDR3 protein. Among 12,000 or so distinct CDR3 sequences listed, less than 70% were seen once. The sample taken for sequencing was breast tumor tissue. The receptors shown here come from a female donor with breast cancer. Some clones in this sample may be carry-over from other donors' samples.

The chain carries TRBV5-1 and TRBJ1-5; D remains unclear. The CDR3 has 14 residues. CDR1 SGHRS and CDR2 YFSETQ come from the germline V gene. The V end was cut by 0 bases, the J end by 0 bases, with 4 bases between. DNA of the CDR3: TGCGCCAGCAGCTTGGACGATAGCAATCAGCCCCAGCATTTT. Its protein product is CASSLDDSNQPQHF.

The DNA for the CDR3 is TGCGCCAGCAGCCAAGAAAGGGGACCTTCCTACGAGCAGTACTTC. It encodes CASSQERGPSYEQYF. J is TRBJ2-7 and V is TRBV4-1; the D gene could be TRBD1 or TRBD2 (5 bases each). V was pared by 0 bases and J by 1 base, with 10 bases between. The CDR3 runs 15 residues. The V gene's germline CDR1 is MGHRA and CDR2 YSYEKL.

The table lists this clonotype with a count of one. The germline gene is not matched at one end of the junction; a read error may be the cause. The V gene is TRBV20-1, the J gene TRBJ2-7; D is uncertain. Germline V gene data show CDR1 as DFQATT and CDR2 as SNEGSKA (reference sequence). This CDR3 comprises 11 residues. CDR3 nucleotides: TGCAGTGCTAGACTCGCCTACGAGCAGTCCTTC. Translated, it gives CSARLAYEQSF.

This rearrangement joins TRBV5-6 to TRBJ1-2; the D gene is possibly TRBD1 (6 bases). V was cut by 6 bases and J by 4 bases, with 13 bases left in between. The CDR3 is 13 residues long. Germline V gene sequence: CDR1 SGHDT, CDR2 YYEEEE. In nucleotides, the CDR3 is TGTGCCAGCATCGGACAGTGGATCTATGGCTACACCTTC. Amino acid sequence: CASIGQWIYGYTF.

The chain links TRBV29-1 to TRBJ1-2; tentatively, D is TRBD1 (5 bases). The CDR3 loop spans 12 amino acids. Trimming took 4 bases from V and 4 from J, leaving 10 bases between them. Germline CDR1 SQVTM, CDR2 ANQGSEA. This chain's CDR3 is CSVGGKGYGYTF. The CDR3 nucleotides are TGCAGCGTTGGGGGGAAGGGCTATGGCTACACCTTC.

The chain joins TRBV6-2 or TRBV6-3 to TRBJ2-7; no definite D call. Trimming took 7 bases from V and 3 from J, leaving 19 bases between them. From germline, CDR1 is MNHEY and CDR2 SVGEGT. The CDR3 has 15 amino acids. The CDR3 DNA follows: TGTGCCAGCACCCTATACCCGGGCCAAGTCTACGAGCAGTACTTC. It codes for CASTLYPGQVYEQYF.

The rearrangement uses TRBV11-2 and TRBJ2-3; D remains ambiguous. CDR1 is SGHAT, CDR2 FQNNGV, per germline. CDR3 length: 12 residues. The ends were cut back, 6 bases at V and 4 bases at J, with 8 bases in the middle. The CDR3 nucleotides are TGTGCCAGCAGACGGAGCGCAGATACGCAGTATTTT. It translates to CASRRSADTQYF.

This clonotype showed up just a few times. This chain connects TRBV7-6 to TRBJ2-1; 10 nucleotides agree with TRBD2. The V gene's germline CDR1 is SGHVS and CDR2 FNYEAQ. This CDR3 region has 14 residues. V trimming: 2 bases; J trimming: 7 bases; junction bases outside the gene matches: 2. DNA of the CDR3: TGTGCCAGCAGCTTACCTAGCGGGAGTAATGAGCAGTTCTTC. Translated, it gives CASSLPSGSNEQFF.

The chain is built from TRBV11-2 and TRBJ1-3, with TRBD1 matching over 8 bases. Germline V gene sequence: CDR1 SGHAT, CDR2 FQNNGV. The CDR3 length is 16 residues. With V trimmed by 5 bases and J by 0 bases, 6 bases remained unmatched. CDR3 coding DNA: TGTGCCAGCAGCGGTCGGACAGGGAGCTCTGGAAACACCATATATTTT. Translating gives CASSGRTGSSGNTIYF.

This clonotype is termed medium-sized. This chain connects TRBV20-1 to TRBJ1-2; TRBD1 is a possible D gene (5 bases). The germline gives CDR1 DFQATT, CDR2 SNEGSKA (reference sequence). Trimming removed 2 bases from V and 2 bases from J, with 9 bases in between. CDR3 length equals 13 residues. The CDR3 DNA is TGCAGTGCTAGACCGGGACCAAACTATGGCTACACCTTC. Its translation: CSARPGPNYGYTF.

Comment on this clonotype: A read error may produce the germline difference seen at one junction end. The chain uses TRBV5-1 and TRBJ1-4; D might be TRBD1 (6 bases). The germline CDR1 and CDR2 sequences are SGHRS and YFSETQ. This CDR3 is 17 amino acids long. CDR3 bases: TGCGCCAGCAGCTTCCGGACAGCCGGAACCTACGGTGAAAAACTGTTTTTC. Residues: CASSFRTAGTYGEKLFF.

This clonotype was seen a few times. The chain recombines TRBV7-2 with TRBJ2-1; D gene unclear. V lost 0 bases to trimming and J lost 8 bases, with 14 bases between them. CDR3 length: 15 residues. Per germline, CDR1 SGHTA and CDR2 FQGNSA. CDR3 DNA: TGTGCCAGCAGCTTAGCAGGCTCGCCCCCACATGAGCAGTTCTTC. Encoded protein: CASSLAGSPPHEQFF.

The chain employs TRBV4-2 and TRBJ2-7; maybe TRBD1 (6 bases). Trimming stripped 0 bases from V and 2 bases from J, with 11 bases between. The CDR3 runs 15 residues. Germline assignment: CDR1 LGHNA and CDR2 YNFKEQ. Here the CDR3 reads CASSQEYPGAYEQYF. CDR3 DNA sequence: TGTGCCAGCAGCCAAGAGTATCCAGGGGCCTACGAGCAGTACTTC.

This clonotype showed up many times. V and J are TRBV11-2 and TRBJ1-1; D gene unclear. The CDR3 totals 13 residues. With 3 bases removed from V and 2 bases from J, the gap between germline ends came to 7 bases. Germline assignment: CDR1 SGHAT and CDR2 FQNNGV. The CDR3 loop reads CASSFQRNTEAFF. The CDR3, as DNA: TGTGCCAGCAGCTTTCAGCGTAACACTGAAGCTTTCTTT.

This clonotype was seen once. The chain couples TRBV20-1 to TRBJ1-6; 9 bases are shared with TRBD1. Trimming took 3 bases from V and 7 from J; bases not matched to a gene: 10. Germline V gene lookup returns CDR1 DFQATT and CDR2 SNEGSKA (reference sequence). The CDR3 is made up of 16 amino acids. In DNA, the CDR3 is TGCAGTGCTAGGTCCGGGACAGGGTCTTTAAATTCACCCCTCCACTTT. Its translation is CSARSGTGSLNSPLHF.

This clonotype was picked up a small number of times. The genes are TRBV7-2 and TRBJ2-3, with no clear D. This CDR3 comprises 13 residues. CDR1 SGHTA and CDR2 FQGNSA come from the germline V gene. V lost 3 bases to trimming and J lost 5 bases, with 9 bases between them. CDR3 amino acids: CASSFLGRDTQYF. The CDR3 DNA reads TGTGCCAGCAGCTTCCTAGGCAGAGATACGCAGTATTTT. The variable domain in full, with the rest retrieved from reference TRBV7-2 and TRBJ2-3, is GAGVSQSPSNKVTEKGKDVELRCDPISGHTALYWYRQSLGQGLEFLIYFQGNSAPDKSGLPSDRFSAERTGGSVSTLTIQRTQQEDSAVYLCASSFLGRDTQYFGPGTRLTVL.

This chain connects TRBV7-8 to TRBJ2-1; 9 bases map to TRBD1. CDR1 is SGHVS, CDR2 FQNEAQ, per germline. Trimming removed 3 bases from V and 10 bases from J; junction bases left unmatched: 10. The CDR3 length is 15 residues. CDR3 sequence reads: CASSLNRDRAGEQFF. In DNA, the CDR3 is TGTGCCAGCAGCTTGAACCGGGACAGGGCCGGAGAGCAGTTCTTC.